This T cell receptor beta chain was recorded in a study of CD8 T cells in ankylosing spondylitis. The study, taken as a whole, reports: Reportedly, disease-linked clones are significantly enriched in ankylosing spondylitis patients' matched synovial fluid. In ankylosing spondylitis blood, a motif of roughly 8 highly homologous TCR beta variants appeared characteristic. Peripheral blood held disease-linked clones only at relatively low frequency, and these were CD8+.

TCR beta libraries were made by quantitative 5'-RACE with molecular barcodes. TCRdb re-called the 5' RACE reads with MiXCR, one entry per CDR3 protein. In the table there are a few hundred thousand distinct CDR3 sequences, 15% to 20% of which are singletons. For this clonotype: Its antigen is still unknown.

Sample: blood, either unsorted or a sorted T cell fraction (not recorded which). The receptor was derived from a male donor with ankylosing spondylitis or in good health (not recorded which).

CDR3: CSARAGQGARTDTQYF. The CDR3 DNA is TGCAGTGCTAGAGCCGGACAGGGGGCAAGGACAGATACGCAGTATTTT. The V gene is TRBV20-1, the J gene TRBJ2-3; 11 bases map to TRBD1. J was trimmed by 3 bases and V by 1 base; bases with no gene match: 6. From germline, CDR1 is DFQATT and CDR2 SNEGSKA (reference sequence). The CDR3 extends over 16 amino acids.